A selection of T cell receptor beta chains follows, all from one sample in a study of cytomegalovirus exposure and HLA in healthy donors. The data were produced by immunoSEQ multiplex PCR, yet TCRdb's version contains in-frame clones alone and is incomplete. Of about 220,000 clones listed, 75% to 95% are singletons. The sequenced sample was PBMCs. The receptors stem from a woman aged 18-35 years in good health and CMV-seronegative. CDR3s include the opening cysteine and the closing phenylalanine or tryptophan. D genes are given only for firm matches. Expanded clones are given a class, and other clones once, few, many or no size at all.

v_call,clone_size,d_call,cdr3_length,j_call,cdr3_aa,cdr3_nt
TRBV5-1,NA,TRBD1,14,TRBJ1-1,CASQWTGTNTEAFF,TGCGCCAGCCAATGGACAGGGACAAACACTGAAGCTTTCTTT
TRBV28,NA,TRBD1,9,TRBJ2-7,CASGTGWHF,TGTGCCAGCGGGACAGGGTGGCACTTC
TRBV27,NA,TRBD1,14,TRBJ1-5,CASSPDRGHQPQHF,TGTGCCAGCAGTCCTGACAGGGGCCATCAGCCCCAGCATTTT
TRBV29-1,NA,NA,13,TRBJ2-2,CSVGQVNTGELFF,TGCAGCGTTGGACAGGTGAACACCGGGGAGCTGTTTTTT
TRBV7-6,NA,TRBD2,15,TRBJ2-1,CASSLRTSGNNEQFF,TGTGCCAGCAGCTTAAGGACTAGCGGAAACAATGAGCAGTTCTTC
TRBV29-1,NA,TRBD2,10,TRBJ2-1,CSAGGGEQFF,TGCAGCGCGGGGGGGGGAGAGCAGTTCTTC
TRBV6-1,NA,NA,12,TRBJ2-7,CASRQSSYEQYF,TGTGCCAGCAGACAGAGCTCCTACGAGCAGTACTTC
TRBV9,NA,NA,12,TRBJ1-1,CASSAPSAEAFF,TGTGCCAGCAGCGCCCCTTCGGCTGAAGCTTTCTTT
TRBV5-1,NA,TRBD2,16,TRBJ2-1,CASRNTSGWWHNEQFF,TGCGCCAGCAGAAACACTAGCGGGTGGTGGCACAATGAGCAGTTCTTC
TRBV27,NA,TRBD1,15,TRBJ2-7,CASRRGQGVAYEQYF,TGTGCCAGCAGACGGGGACAGGGTGTCGCCTACGAGCAGTACTTC
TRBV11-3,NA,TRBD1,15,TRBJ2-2,CASSSLDRGPGELFF,TGTGCCAGCAGCTCCCTCGACAGGGGGCCCGGGGAGCTGTTTTTT
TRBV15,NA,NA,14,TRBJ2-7,CATSGGRRTYEQYF,TGTGCCACCAGCGGAGGACGGAGAACCTACGAGCAGTACTTC
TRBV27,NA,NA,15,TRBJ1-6,CASSPFGVLNSPLHF,TGTGCCAGCAGTCCCTTCGGGGTTCTCAATTCACCCCTCCACTTT
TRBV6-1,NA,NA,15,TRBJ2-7,CASSESGQPTYEQYF,TGTGCCAGCAGTGAAAGCGGACAGCCCACCTACGAGCAGTACTTC
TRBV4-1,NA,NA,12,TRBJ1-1,CASSQANTEAFF,TGCGCCAGCAGCCAAGCTAACACTGAAGCTTTCTTT
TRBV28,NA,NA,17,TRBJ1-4,CASSQRGEGVGNEKLFF,TGTGCCAGCAGCCAAAGGGGGGAGGGTGTGGGTAATGAAAAACTGTTTTTT
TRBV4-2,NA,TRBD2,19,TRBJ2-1,CASSPRWNEGLAGLNEQFF,TGTGCCAGCAGCCCCCGGTGGAATGAGGGACTAGCGGGCCTCAATGAGCAGTTCTTC
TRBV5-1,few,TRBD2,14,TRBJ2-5,CASSLLAGTETQYF,TGCGCCAGCAGCTTACTAGCGGGAACCGAGACCCAGTACTTC
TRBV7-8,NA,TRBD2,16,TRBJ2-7,CASSPRLAGFYYEQYF,TGTGCCAGCAGCCCGAGACTAGCGGGATTTTACTACGAGCAGTACTTC
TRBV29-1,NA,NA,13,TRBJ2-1,CSVQVSSYNEQFF,TGCAGCGTTCAGGTGAGCTCCTACAATGAGCAGTTCTTC
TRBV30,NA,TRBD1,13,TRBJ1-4,CAWRQGADEKLFF,TGTGCCTGGAGACAGGGGGCGGACGAAAAACTGTTTTTT
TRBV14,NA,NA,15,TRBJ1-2,CASSHFAGFDYGYTF,TGTGCCAGCAGCCATTTTGCGGGCTTCGACTATGGCTACACCTTC
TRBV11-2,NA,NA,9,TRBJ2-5,CASTPAQYF,TGTGCCAGCACTCCGGCCCAGTACTTC
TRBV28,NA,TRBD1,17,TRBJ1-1,CASSYRQGANTFTEAFF,TGTGCCAGCAGTTATCGACAGGGGGCGAATACTTTCACTGAAGCTTTCTTT
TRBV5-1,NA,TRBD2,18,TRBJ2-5,CASSLGVTGTTHRETQYF,TGCGCCAGCAGCTTGGGGGTTACGGGGACTACCCATAGGGAGACCCAGTACTTC
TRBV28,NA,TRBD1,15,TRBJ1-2,CASSNTGQGYGGYTF,TGTGCCAGCAGCAATACGGGACAGGGCTATGGAGGCTACACCTTC
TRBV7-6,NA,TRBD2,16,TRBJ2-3,CASSLNSGRGTDTQYF,TGTGCCAGCAGCTTAAACAGCGGGAGGGGCACAGATACGCAGTATTTT
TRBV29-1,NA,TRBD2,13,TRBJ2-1,CSAGLATSDEQFF,TGCAGCGCGGGACTAGCGACTTCCGATGAGCAGTTCTTC
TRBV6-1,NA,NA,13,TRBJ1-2,CASSVRADYGYTF,TGTGCCAGCAGTGTCAGGGCGGACTATGGCTACACCTTC
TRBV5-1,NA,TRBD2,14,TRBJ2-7,CASSLESAGGEQYF,TGCGCCAGCAGCTTGGAATCGGCGGGAGGGGAGCAGTACTTC
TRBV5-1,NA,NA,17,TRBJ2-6,CASSLAGGLSGANVLTF,TGCGCCAGCAGCTTGGCCGGAGGGCTCTCTGGGGCCAACGTCCTGACTTTC
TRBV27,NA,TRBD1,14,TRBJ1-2,CASTAAGGGYGYTF,TGTGCCAGCACCGCGGCAGGGGGCGGCTATGGCTACACCTTC
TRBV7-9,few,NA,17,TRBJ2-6,CASSFPSWGLGANVLTF,TGTGCCAGCAGCTTTCCCTCTTGGGGCCTGGGGGCCAACGTCCTGACTTTC
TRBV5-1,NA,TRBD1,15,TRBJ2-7,CASSHGRDRGYEQYF,TGCGCCAGCAGCCACGGCCGGGACAGGGGCTACGAGCAGTACTTC
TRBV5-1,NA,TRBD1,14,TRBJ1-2,CASSEGQPTDGYTF,TGCGCCAGCAGCGAGGGACAGCCAACAGATGGCTACACCTTC
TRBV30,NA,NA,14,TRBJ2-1,CAWSVPAYYNEQFF,TGTGCCTGGAGTGTTCCAGCGTACTACAATGAGCAGTTCTTC
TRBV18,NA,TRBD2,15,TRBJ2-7,CASSPQRTRDYEQYF,TGTGCCAGCTCACCGCAAAGGACTAGGGACTACGAGCAGTACTTC
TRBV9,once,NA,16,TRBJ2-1,CASSHPVLVGDNEQFF,TGTGCCAGCAGCCACCCGGTGTTGGTTGGTGACAATGAGCAGTTCTTC
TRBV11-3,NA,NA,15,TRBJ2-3,CASSLGAGSTDTQYF,TGTGCCAGCAGCTTAGGGGCAGGGAGCACAGATACGCAGTATTTT
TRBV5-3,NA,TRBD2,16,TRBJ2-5,CARSTPGLAEQETQYF,TGTGCCAGAAGCACACCGGGACTAGCGGAGCAAGAGACCCAGTACTTC
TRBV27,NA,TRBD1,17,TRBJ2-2,CASIPMWTGGDTGELFF,TGTGCCAGCATCCCGATGTGGACAGGGGGCGACACCGGGGAGCTGTTTTTT
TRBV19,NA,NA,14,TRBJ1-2,CASSIQRGGYGYTF,TGTGCCAGTAGTATACAGAGGGGGGGCTATGGCTACACCTTC
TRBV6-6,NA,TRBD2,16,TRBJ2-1,CASSSATSGTHNEQFF,TGTGCCAGCAGTTCAGCAACTAGCGGAACTCACAATGAGCAGTTCTTC